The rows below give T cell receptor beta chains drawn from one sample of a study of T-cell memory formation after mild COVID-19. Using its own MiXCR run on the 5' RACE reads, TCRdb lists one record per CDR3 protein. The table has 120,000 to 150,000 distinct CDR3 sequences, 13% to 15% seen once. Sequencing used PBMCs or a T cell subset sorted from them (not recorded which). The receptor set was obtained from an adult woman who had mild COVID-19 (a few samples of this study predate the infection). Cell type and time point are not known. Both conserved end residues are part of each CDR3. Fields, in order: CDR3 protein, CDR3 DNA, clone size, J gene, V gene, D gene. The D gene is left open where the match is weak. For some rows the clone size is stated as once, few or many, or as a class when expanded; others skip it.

CSVEAVNTRNHFYEQYF TGCAGCGTTGAAGCGGTCAACACGAGAAATCACTTCTACGAGCAGTACTTC . TRBJ2-7 TRBV29-1 .
CATSRNQGTTDTQYF TGTGCCACCAGCAGGAACCAGGGTACGACAGATACGCAGTATTTT few TRBJ2-3 TRBV15 .
CASSQRGTNTDTQYF TGCGCCAGCAGCCAACGTGGGACTAACACAGATACGCAGTATTTT few TRBJ2-3 TRBV4-3 TRBD2
CASSTPGLAGSYEQYF TGTGCCAGCAGCACACCGGGACTAGCGGGGTCCTACGAGCAGTACTTC . TRBJ2-7 TRBV7-9 TRBD2
CATSLTDSYYEQYF TGTGCCACCAGCTTAACTGACAGTTACTACGAGCAGTACTTC few TRBJ2-7 TRBV15 .
CATPGTGGKNTEAFF TGTGCCACCCCGGGGACGGGGGGCAAGAACACTGAAGCTTTCTTT . TRBJ1-1 TRBV6-1 .
CSAFPGTGRPEAFF TGCAGCGCCTTCCCCGGGACAGGGCGGCCTGAAGCTTTCTTT few TRBJ1-1 TRBV29-1 TRBD1
CASSEVRLADSYNEQFF TGTGCCAGCAGTGAAGTGAGACTAGCCGACTCTTACAATGAGCAGTTCTTC few TRBJ2-1 TRBV2 TRBD2
CASSSTYSSGITQETQYF TGTGCTAGCAGCTCAACATACTCTAGCGGGATAACCCAAGAGACCCAGTACTTC many TRBJ2-5 TRBV7-7 TRBD2
CAIKGGSTSYEQYF TGTGCCATCAAGGGGGGGTCAACCTCCTACGAGCAGTACTTC many TRBJ2-7 TRBV10-3 .
CSARFSGSTYEQYF TGCAGTGCTAGATTTAGCGGGAGCACCTACGAGCAGTACTTC few TRBJ2-7 TRBV20-1 TRBD2
CASRTGEYEQFF TGTGCCAGCAGAACAGGGGAGTATGAGCAGTTCTTC . TRBJ2-1 TRBV27 TRBD1
CASSPAGRGEAFF TGCGCCAGCAGCCCCGCGGGGAGGGGTGAAGCTTTCTTT . TRBJ1-1 TRBV4-1 .
CATSSSSWEPQHF TGTGCCACCAGCAGTTCTTCTTGGGAGCCCCAGCATTTT . TRBJ1-5 TRBV15 .
CSARDPHSYEQYF TGCAGTGCTAGAGACCCACACTCCTACGAGCAGTACTTC . TRBJ2-7 TRBV20-1 .
CASSLDQGLTGAFF TGTGCCAGCAGCTTGGACCAGGGACTCACCGGGGCTTTCTTT . TRBJ1-1 TRBV5-6 .
CASNIGDDESTQYF TGTGCCAGCAACATTGGGGACGATGAGTCTACGCAGTATTTT few TRBJ2-3 TRBV7-9 .
CASSPGDSYEQYF TGTGCCAGCAGCCCGGGAGACTCCTACGAGCAGTACTTC many TRBJ2-7 TRBV9 .
CASSLVTGHETQYF TGTGCCAGCAGTTTAGTAACAGGGCACGAGACCCAGTACTTC few TRBJ2-5 TRBV12-3/TRBV12-4 .